The 26 T cell receptor beta chains reported below all come from one sample, sequenced in a study of shared clonotypes between healthy human individuals. The repertoire was sequenced with immunoSEQ multiplex PCR; TCRdb's copy has only in-frame clones and lacks some. This sample has about 1 million clones; approximately 70% occur once, and the top ten carry about 1.5%. Input material: memory CD4+ T cells sorted from blood. As for subset: CD45RA-negative fraction. These receptors were collected from a man aged 18 to 30 in good health.

This clone has just one count. The chain is built from TRBV7-8 and TRBJ2-5, with D tentatively TRBD2 (7 bases). The CDR3 sequence is 15 residues long. Germline-derived CDR1 and CDR2 are SGHVS and FQNEAQ. The V and J ends lost 5 bases and 6 bases respectively, with 19 bases between them. The CDR3 reads CASSQVEAGAKTQYF. In nucleotides, the CDR3 is TGTGCCAGCAGCCAAGTCGAGGCGGGGGCGAAGACCCAGTACTTC.

This rearrangement joins TRBV10-3 to TRBJ1-1; D not certain. The CDR3 is 14 amino acids. Trimming left V 3 bases short and J 5 bases short, with 13 bases between. In germline, CDR1 is ENHRY, CDR2 SYGVKD. CDR3 amino acids: CAISDTGERTEAFF. The CDR3 region has the DNA TGTGCCATCAGTGATACCGGCGAGCGGACTGAAGCTTTCTTT.

CDR3 in DNA: TGTGCCAGCAGTCGATGGGGACAGGGGCAAGAGACCCAGTACTTC. Protein: CASSRWGQGQETQYF. The rearrangement uses TRBV2 and TRBJ2-5; 10 nucleotides match TRBD1. The V segment lost 5 bases and the J segment 2 bases; nucleotides outside the gene matches: 5. Germline lookup yields CDR1 SNHLY and CDR2 FYNNEI. The CDR3 has 15 amino acids.

This chain joins TRBV5-4 and TRBJ1-2; maybe TRBD1 (5 bases). Trimming cost V 0 bases and J 3 bases, with 15 bases left between them. This CDR3 has 16 residues. Per germline, CDR1 SGHNT and CDR2 YYREEE (reference sequence). The CDR3 protein is CASSLGSRAFDYGYTF. In DNA form, the CDR3 reads TGTGCCAGCAGCTTGGGCAGCAGGGCTTTTGACTATGGCTACACCTTC.

The J gene is TRBJ2-4, the V gene TRBV18; D is uncertain. There are 15 residues in the CDR3. From germline, CDR1 is KGHSH and CDR2 LQKENI. The V end was cut by 1 base, the J end by 0 bases, with 7 bases between. The CDR3 DNA follows: TGTGCCAGCTCACCACGGCGTGTAGCCAAAAACATTCAGTACTTC. The encoded protein is CASSPRRVAKNIQYF.

V and J are TRBV18 and TRBJ1-2; tentative D call: TRBD1 (6 bases). Trimming stripped 6 bases from V and 4 bases from J, with 12 bases between. Germline V gene lookup returns CDR1 KGHSH and CDR2 LQKENI. This CDR3 is built from 13 residues. Here the CDR3 reads CASSQDRIYGYTF. CDR3 sequence (DNA): TGTGCCAGCTCCCAGGACAGAATCTATGGCTACACCTTC. Using reference TRBV18 and TRBJ1-2 for the parts outside the CDR3, the full variable domain is NAGVMQNPRHLVRRRGQEARLRCSPMKGHSHVYWYRQLPEEGLKFMVYLQKENIIDESGMPKERFSAEFPKEGPSILRIQQVVRGDSAAYFCASSQDRIYGYTFGSGTRLTVV.

This clone appeared a few times. The chain employs TRBV7-2 and TRBJ2-7; TRBD2 matches at 11 bases. The CDR3 spans 15 residues. Trimming removed 6 bases from V and 5 bases from J; junction bases left unmatched: 9. The germline CDR1 and CDR2 sequences are SGHTA and FQGNSA. The CDR3 spells CASRLTSGRFDEQYF. The CDR3 DNA reads as TGTGCCAGCAGGTTAACTAGCGGGAGATTCGACGAGCAGTACTTC.

The chain links TRBV18 to TRBJ2-7, with 11 bases aligning to TRBD2. V shed 4 bases, J shed 7 bases, and the junction held 9 bases outside the gene matches. Germline CDR1 reads KGHSH; CDR2 reads LQKENI. The CDR3 covers 15 residues. The CDR3: CASSRGTSGEGEQYF. The DNA for the CDR3 is TGTGCCAGCTCACGCGGGACTAGCGGAGAGGGGGAGCAGTACTTC.

The gene calls are TRBV5-6 and TRBJ1-1; tentatively, D is TRBD1 (6 bases). The germline CDR1 and CDR2 sequences are SGHDT and YYEEEE. This CDR3 contains 15 residues. V dropped 0 bases and J dropped 5 bases, with 14 bases sitting between them. As DNA, the CDR3 is TGTGCCAGCAGCTTGGCCGGGGGCCCGGGAACTGAAGCTTTCTTT. Its translation is CASSLAGGPGTEAFF.

This chain links TRBV19 with TRBJ1-1; 8 nucleotides align to TRBD1. V lost 6 bases to trimming and J lost 3 bases; unmatched junction nucleotides: 0. Per germline, CDR1 LNHDA and CDR2 SQIVND (reference sequence). This CDR3 is built from 12 residues. The CDR3 DNA reads TGTGCCAGTAGACAGGGGGACACTGAAGCTTTCTTT. It is translated as CASRQGDTEAFF.

This chain links TRBV4-1 with TRBJ2-1; D gene uncertain. This CDR3 has 14 amino acids. V gave up 1 base and J gave up 9 bases, with 13 bases separating them. CDR1 and CDR2 (germline): MGHRA, YSYEKL. CDR3 nucleotide sequence: TGCGCCAGCAGCCAAGCCATTGGTGGTGGTGAGCAGTTCTTC. Its protein product is CASSQAIGGGEQFF.

V and J are TRBV5-6 and TRBJ1-4, with TRBD1 matching over 7 bases. The germline V gene has CDR1 SGHDT and CDR2 YYEEEE. The CDR3 totals 13 residues. The J segment lost 5 bases and the V segment lost 4 bases, leaving 2 bases of the junction unmatched. The CDR3 DNA reads TGTGCCAGCAGCGGGACAGAGAATGAAAAACTGTTTTTT. Translated: CASSGTENEKLFF.

The V call is TRBV7-2, the J call TRBJ1-1; D is uncertain. The CDR3 totals 13 residues. Germline CDR1 reads SGHTA; CDR2 reads FQGNSA. Trimming pared 1 base from V and 4 bases from J, leaving 7 bases between. The CDR3 sequence: CASSLVFATEAFF. CDR3 DNA: TGTGCCAGCAGCTTAGTCTTCGCCACTGAAGCTTTCTTT.

Written as DNA, the CDR3 is TGTGCCGGAGCTAACAGGGGGAACTCACCCCTCCACTTT. Translating gives CAGANRGNSPLHF. This chain connects TRBV2 to TRBJ1-6, with TRBD1 matching 8 bases. J gave up 10 bases and V 11 bases, and 10 bases lay outside the gene matches. The CDR3 loop spans 13 amino acids. Germline V gene lookup returns CDR1 SNHLY and CDR2 FYNNEI.

This chain connects TRBV10-3 to TRBJ2-1; 8 bases are shared with TRBD1. There are 18 residues in the CDR3. Trimming at V came to 2 bases and at J to 0 bases, leaving 9 bases not matched to a gene. Germline loops: CDR1 ENHRY, CDR2 SYGVKD. In DNA form, the CDR3 reads TGTGCCATCAGTGAGCTCCCTAAGACAGGGGACTCCTACAATGAGCAGTTCTTC. Its translation: CAISELPKTGDSYNEQFF.

This chain connects TRBV10-3 to TRBJ2-5; unclear D gene. The CDR3 covers 13 residues. Trimming left V 3 bases short and J 5 bases short, with 10 bases between. Germline CDR1 ENHRY, CDR2 SYGVKD. The CDR3 region is CAISESTSETQYF. The CDR3, as DNA: TGTGCCATCAGTGAATCGACGTCCGAGACCCAGTACTTC.

In DNA form, the CDR3 reads TGTGCCAGCAGTTATTGGGGGGGGCAGTACTTC. It yields the protein CASSYWGGQYF. The chain recombines TRBV6-5 with TRBJ2-7, with TRBD2 matching 7 bases. This CDR3 is built from 11 residues. Looked up from germline, CDR1 is MNHEY and CDR2 is SVGAGI. Germline trimming cut 3 bases from V and 9 bases from J; bases unmatched to any gene: 2.

This chain uses TRBV19 with TRBJ1-1; 8 bases line up with TRBD1. The V gene's germline CDR1 is LNHDA and CDR2 SQIVND (reference sequence). This CDR3 spans 14 amino acids. V lost 4 bases to trimming and J lost 5 bases; unmatched junction nucleotides: 6. The CDR3, as DNA: TGTGCCAGTAGTACGCAGGGGGCGCTTACTGAAGCTTTCTTT. Amino acids: CASSTQGALTEAFF. The variable domain in full, with the rest retrieved from reference TRBV19 and TRBJ1-1, is DGGITQSPKYLFRKEGQNVTLSCEQNLNHDAMYWYRQDPGQGLRLIYYSQIVNDFQKGDIAEGYSVSREKKESFPLTVTSAQKNPTAFYLCASSTQGALTEAFFGQGTRLTVV.

The chain links TRBV2 to TRBJ1-1; 12 bases are shared with TRBD1. Looked up from germline, CDR1 is SNHLY and CDR2 is FYNNEI. V was pared by 6 bases and J by 4 bases, with 3 bases of the junction left unmatched. This CDR3 is built from 14 residues. In nucleotides, the CDR3 is TGTGCCAGCAGGGGACAGGGGGCGATCACTGAAGCTTTCTTT. This translates into CASRGQGAITEAFF. The variable domain in full, with the rest retrieved from reference TRBV2 and TRBJ1-1, is EPEVTQTPSHQVTQMGQEVILRCVPISNHLYFYWYRQILGQKVEFLVSFYNNEISEKSEIFDDQFSVERPDGSNFTLKIRSTKLEDSAMYFCASRGQGAITEAFFGQGTRLTVV.

The rearrangement uses TRBV30 and TRBJ2-3, with TRBD2 matching over 11 bases. The V segment lost 4 bases and the J segment 4 bases; nucleotides outside the gene matches: 4. The germline V gene encodes CDR1 GTSNPN and CDR2 SVGIG (reference sequence). The CDR3 sequence is 14 residues long. In nucleotides, the CDR3 is TGTGCCTGGAATAGCGGGAGGGCCCCAGATACGCAGTATTTT. Protein product: CAWNSGRAPDTQYF.

The V and J genes are TRBV14 and TRBJ2-1; D might be TRBD2 (6 bases). Trimming took 3 bases from V and 8 from J, leaving 14 bases between them. The germline V gene has CDR1 SGHDN and CDR2 FVKESK. The CDR3 is 14 residues long. Written as DNA, the CDR3 is TGTGCCAGCAGCCATTACGGGGGAGGAGATGAGCAGTTCTTC. Translation gives CASSHYGGGDEQFF.

This clone appeared once. The chain uses TRBV5-1 and TRBJ1-1; weak D call: TRBD1 (5 bases). CDR3 length: 16 residues. The V end lost 2 bases, the J end lost 3 bases, and 17 bases lay between the germline ends. The germline gives CDR1 SGHRS, CDR2 YFSETQ. This chain's CDR3 is CASSFQSGGEDTEAFF. DNA of the CDR3: TGCGCCAGCAGCTTTCAAAGTGGGGGTGAGGACACTGAAGCTTTCTTT. The whole variable domain, filled in from reference TRBV5-1 and TRBJ1-1, reads KAGVTQTPRYLIKTRGQQVTLSCSPISGHRSVSWYQQTPGQGLQFLFEYFSETQRNKGNFPGRFSGRQFSNSRSEMNVSTLELGDSALYLCASSFQSGGEDTEAFFGQGTRLTVV.

This rearrangement joins TRBV28 to TRBJ1-4; TRBD1 aligns across 8 bases. V shed 4 bases, J shed 7 bases, and the junction held 5 bases outside the gene matches. CDR3 length: 14 amino acids. Germline values: CDR1 MDHEN, CDR2 SYDVKM. The CDR3 nucleotides are TGTGCCAGCAGTTGGATTACAGGGGGTGAAAAACTGTTTTTT. Encoded protein: CASSWITGGEKLFF.

This clone was picked up a small number of times. V usage is TRBV30 and J usage is TRBJ1-5; TRBD1 aligns across 9 bases. Trimming took 2 bases from V and 7 from J; bases not matched to a gene: 6. The germline V gene has CDR1 GTSNPN and CDR2 SVGIG (reference sequence). The CDR3 length is 14 residues. CDR3 residues: CAWSFTGGGQPQHF. The CDR3 DNA reads as TGTGCCTGGAGTTTCACAGGGGGCGGGCAGCCCCAGCATTTT. Filled out from reference TRBV30 and TRBJ1-5, the complete variable domain reads SQTIHQWPATLVQPVGSPLSLECTVEGTSNPNLYWYRQAAGRGLQLLFYSVGIGQISSEVPQNLSASRPQDRQFILSSKKLLLSDSGFYLCAWSFTGGGQPQHFGDGTRLSIL.

This clone was found many times. The chain links TRBV28 to TRBJ2-2; D remains unclear. Trimming shortened V by 2 bases and J by 1 base, and 5 bases separated the two germline ends. CDR3 length: 14 residues. Per germline, CDR1 MDHEN and CDR2 SYDVKM. CDR3: CASSLRQNTGELFF. The CDR3 region has the DNA TGTGCCAGCAGTTTAAGACAGAACACCGGGGAGCTGTTTTTT.

Worth noting for this clone: This same CDR3 is encoded by further DNA sequences in the sample. The rearrangement links TRBV5-4 to TRBJ1-2, with D uncertain. Germline assignment: CDR1 SGHNT and CDR2 YYREEE (reference sequence). Trimming took off 0 bases at V and 2 bases at J, with 8 bases between the two ends. The CDR3 has 14 residues. CDR3 amino acids: CASSLVGGNYGYTF. The CDR3 DNA reads as TGTGCCAGCAGCTTGGTGGGAGGGAACTATGGCTACACCTTC.